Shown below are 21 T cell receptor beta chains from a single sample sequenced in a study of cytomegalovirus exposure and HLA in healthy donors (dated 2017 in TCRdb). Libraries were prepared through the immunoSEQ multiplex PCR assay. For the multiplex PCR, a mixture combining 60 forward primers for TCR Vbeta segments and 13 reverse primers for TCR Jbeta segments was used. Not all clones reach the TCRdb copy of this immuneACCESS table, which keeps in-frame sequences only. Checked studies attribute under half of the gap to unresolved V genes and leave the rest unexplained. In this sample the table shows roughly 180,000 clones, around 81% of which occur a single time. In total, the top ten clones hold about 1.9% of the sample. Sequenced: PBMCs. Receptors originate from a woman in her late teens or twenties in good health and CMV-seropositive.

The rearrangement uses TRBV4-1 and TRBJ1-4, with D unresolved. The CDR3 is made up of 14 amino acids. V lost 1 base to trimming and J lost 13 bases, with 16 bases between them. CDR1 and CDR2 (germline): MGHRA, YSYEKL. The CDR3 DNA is TGCGCCAGCAGCCAAGTCGGGATGGCCACAGCACTGTTTTTT. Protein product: CASSQVGMATALFF.

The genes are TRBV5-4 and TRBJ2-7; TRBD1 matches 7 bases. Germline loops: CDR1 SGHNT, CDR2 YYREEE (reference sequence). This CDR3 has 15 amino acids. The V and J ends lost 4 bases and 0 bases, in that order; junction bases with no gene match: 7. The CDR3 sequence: CASSLRDRPSYEQYF. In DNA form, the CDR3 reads TGTGCCAGCAGCCTCCGGGACAGACCCTCCTACGAGCAGTACTTC.

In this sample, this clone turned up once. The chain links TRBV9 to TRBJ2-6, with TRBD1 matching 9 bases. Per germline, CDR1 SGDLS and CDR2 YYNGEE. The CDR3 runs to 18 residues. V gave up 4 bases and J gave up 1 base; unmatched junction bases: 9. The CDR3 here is CASSLRTGAESGANVLTF. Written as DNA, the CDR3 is TGTGCCAGCAGCCTTCGGACAGGGGCTGAGTCTGGGGCCAACGTCCTGACTTTC.

The CDR3 reads CASRSPGGRDETQYF. The CDR3 DNA reads TGTGCAAGTCGCTCCCCAGGGGGCAGGGATGAGACCCAGTACTTC. The chain links TRBV12-2 to TRBJ2-5; the D call in the table, TRBD1, was not verified against the DNA. TRBV12-2 is reported as a pseudogene. The CDR3 loop spans 15 amino acids.

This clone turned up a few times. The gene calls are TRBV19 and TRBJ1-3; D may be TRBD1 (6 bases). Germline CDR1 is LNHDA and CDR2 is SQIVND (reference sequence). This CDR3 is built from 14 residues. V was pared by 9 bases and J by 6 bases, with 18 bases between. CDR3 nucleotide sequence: TGTGCCAGCCGGGGGGGCGGTCTAACAAACACCATATATTTT. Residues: CASRGGGLTNTIYF. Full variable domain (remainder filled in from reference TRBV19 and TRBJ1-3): DGGITQSPKYLFRKEGQNVTLSCEQNLNHDAMYWYRQDPGQGLRLIYYSQIVNDFQKGDIAEGYSVSREKKESFPLTVTSAQKNPTAFYLCASRGGGLTNTIYFGEGSWLTVV.

CDR3 coding DNA: TGTGCCAGCAGCTTCCGTAGCACAGATACGCAGTATTTT. This translates into CASSFRSTDTQYF. V gene TRBV5-6 combines with J gene TRBJ2-3; D not resolved. The CDR3 has 13 residues. V lost 2 bases and J 0 bases, leaving 4 bases between the germline ends. Germline V gene lookup returns CDR1 SGHDT and CDR2 YYEEEE.

CDR3 DNA: TGTGCCACCAGCGCCTCCCGGGATCCCTCCTACGAGCAGTACTTC. Translated: CATSASRDPSYEQYF. The V and J genes are TRBV15 and TRBJ2-7, with D possibly being TRBD2 (5 bases). The CDR3 is made up of 15 amino acids. Germline CDR1 and CDR2: LNHNV and YYDKDF (reference sequence). V was trimmed by 5 bases and J by 0 bases, leaving 14 bases between them.

The CDR3 DNA sequence: TGCAGCGTTGAAAAACCGGGACAGGGGGCCTCTAATGAAAAACTGTTTTTT. It codes for CSVEKPGQGASNEKLFF. V gene TRBV29-1 combines with J gene TRBJ1-4; the match to TRBD1 covers 12 bases. V lost 2 bases, J lost 3 bases, and 7 bases stayed unmatched. The length of the CDR3 is 17 residues. Germline CDR1 and CDR2: SQVTM and ANQGSEA.

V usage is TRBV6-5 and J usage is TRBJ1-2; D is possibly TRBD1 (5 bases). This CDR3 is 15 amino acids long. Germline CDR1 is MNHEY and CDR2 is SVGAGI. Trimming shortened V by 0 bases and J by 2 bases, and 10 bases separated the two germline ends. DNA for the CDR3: TGTGCCAGCAGTTACTCTGGGGCCGGAAACTATGGCTACACCTTC. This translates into CASSYSGAGNYGYTF.

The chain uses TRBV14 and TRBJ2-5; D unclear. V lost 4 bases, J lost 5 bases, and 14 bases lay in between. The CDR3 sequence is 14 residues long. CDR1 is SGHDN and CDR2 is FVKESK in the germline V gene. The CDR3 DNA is TGTGCCAGCAGCCCACGAGGAGCCTTGGAGACCCAGTACTTC. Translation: CASSPRGALETQYF.

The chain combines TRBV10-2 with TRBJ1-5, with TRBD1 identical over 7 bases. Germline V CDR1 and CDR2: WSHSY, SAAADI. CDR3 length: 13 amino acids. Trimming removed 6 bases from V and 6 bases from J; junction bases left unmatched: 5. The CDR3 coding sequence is TGCGCCAGCAGAAGGGACAGTGGTCAGCCCCAGCATTTT. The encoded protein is CASRRDSGQPQHF.

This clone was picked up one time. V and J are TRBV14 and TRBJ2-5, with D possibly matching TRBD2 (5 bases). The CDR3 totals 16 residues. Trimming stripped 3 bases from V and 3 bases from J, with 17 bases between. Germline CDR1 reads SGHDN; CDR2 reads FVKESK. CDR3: CASSQFGGAIEETQYF. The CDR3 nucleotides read TGTGCCAGCAGCCAGTTTGGAGGCGCCATCGAAGAGACCCAGTACTTC.

DNA for the CDR3: TGTGCCAGCAAGACAGGGGCCCTAAACACCGGGGAGCTGTTTTTT. As protein: CASKTGALNTGELFF. The chain employs TRBV11-1 and TRBJ2-2; 8 nucleotides match TRBD1. The CDR3 is 15 amino acids. The germline V gene encodes CDR1 SGHAT and CDR2 FQDESV (reference sequence). Germline trimming cut 7 bases from V and 2 bases from J; bases unmatched to any gene: 6.

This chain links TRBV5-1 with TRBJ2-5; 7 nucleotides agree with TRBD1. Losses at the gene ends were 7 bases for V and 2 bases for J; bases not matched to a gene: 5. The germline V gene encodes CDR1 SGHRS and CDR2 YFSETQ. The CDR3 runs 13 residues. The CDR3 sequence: CASASTGQETQYF. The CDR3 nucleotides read TGCGCCAGCGCGTCGACAGGGCAAGAGACCCAGTACTTC.

CDR3 nucleotides: TGTGCCAGCTCTACAGGGAACTATGGCTACACCTTC. This codes for CASSTGNYGYTF. V gene TRBV6-5 combines with J gene TRBJ1-2; D possibly corresponds to TRBD1 (6 bases). Per the germline V gene, CDR1 is MNHEY and CDR2 is SVGAGI. The V gene lost 8 bases and the J gene lost 2 bases, with 9 bases spanning the gap. The CDR3 is made up of 12 amino acids.

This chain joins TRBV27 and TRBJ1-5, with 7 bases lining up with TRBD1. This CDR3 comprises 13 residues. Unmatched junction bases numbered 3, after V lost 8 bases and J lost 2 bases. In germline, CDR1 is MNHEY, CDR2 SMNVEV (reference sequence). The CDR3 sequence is CASQGQGNQPQHF. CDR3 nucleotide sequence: TGTGCCAGCCAAGGACAGGGCAATCAGCCCCAGCATTTT.

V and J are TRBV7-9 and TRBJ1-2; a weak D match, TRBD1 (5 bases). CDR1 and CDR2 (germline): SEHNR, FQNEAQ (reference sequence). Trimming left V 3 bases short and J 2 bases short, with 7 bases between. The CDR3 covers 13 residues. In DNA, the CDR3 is TGTGCCAGCAGCTTGACAGCGAACTATGGCTACACCTTC. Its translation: CASSLTANYGYTF. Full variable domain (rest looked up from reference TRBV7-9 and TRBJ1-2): DTGVSQNPRHKITKRGQNVTFRCDPISEHNRLYWYRQTLGQGPEFLTYFQNEAQLEKSRLLSDRFSAERPKGSFSTLEIQRTEQGDSAMYLCASSLTANYGYTFGSGTRLTVV.

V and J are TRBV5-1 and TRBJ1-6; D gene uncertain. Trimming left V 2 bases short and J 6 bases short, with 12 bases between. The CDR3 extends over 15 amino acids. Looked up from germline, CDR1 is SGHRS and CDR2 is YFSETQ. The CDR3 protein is CASSFNSDGNSPLHF. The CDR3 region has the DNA TGCGCCAGCAGCTTTAATAGCGACGGTAATTCACCCCTCCACTTT.

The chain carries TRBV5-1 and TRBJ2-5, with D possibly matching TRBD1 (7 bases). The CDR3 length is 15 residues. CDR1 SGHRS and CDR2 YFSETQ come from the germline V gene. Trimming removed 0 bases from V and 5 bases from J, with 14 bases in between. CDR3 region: CASSLVPGGMETQYF. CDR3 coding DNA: TGCGCCAGCAGCTTGGTTCCAGGGGGGATGGAGACCCAGTACTTC.

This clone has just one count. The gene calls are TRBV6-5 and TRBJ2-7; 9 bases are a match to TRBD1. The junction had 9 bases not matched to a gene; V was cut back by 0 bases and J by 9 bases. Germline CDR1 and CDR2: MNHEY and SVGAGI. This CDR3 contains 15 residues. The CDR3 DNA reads TGTGCCAGCAGTTACTCTGACAGGGGGTTATGGGGGCAGTACGTC. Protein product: CASSYSDRGLWGQYV.

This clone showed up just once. CDR3 amino acids: CASSLGQVRGLGNEKLFF. CDR3 nucleotide sequence: TGCGCCAGCAGCTTGGGACAGGTGCGAGGTTTGGGTAATGAAAAACTGTTTTTT. The chain recombines TRBV5-1 with TRBJ1-4; possibly TRBD1 for D (6 bases). Germline values: CDR1 SGHRS, CDR2 YFSETQ. Trimming pared 0 bases from V and 4 bases from J, leaving 19 bases between. This CDR3 is 18 amino acids long.